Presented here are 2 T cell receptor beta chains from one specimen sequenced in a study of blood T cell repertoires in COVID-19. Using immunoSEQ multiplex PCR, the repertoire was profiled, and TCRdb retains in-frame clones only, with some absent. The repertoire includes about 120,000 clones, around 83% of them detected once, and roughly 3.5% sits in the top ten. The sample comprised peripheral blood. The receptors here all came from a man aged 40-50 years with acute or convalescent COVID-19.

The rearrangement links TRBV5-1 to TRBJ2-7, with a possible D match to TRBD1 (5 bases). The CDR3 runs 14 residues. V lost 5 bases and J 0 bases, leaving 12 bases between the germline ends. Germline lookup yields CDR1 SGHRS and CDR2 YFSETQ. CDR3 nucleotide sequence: TGCGCCAGCAGAGTTGGGGCGACCTCCTACGAGCAGTACTTC. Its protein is CASRVGATSYEQYF.

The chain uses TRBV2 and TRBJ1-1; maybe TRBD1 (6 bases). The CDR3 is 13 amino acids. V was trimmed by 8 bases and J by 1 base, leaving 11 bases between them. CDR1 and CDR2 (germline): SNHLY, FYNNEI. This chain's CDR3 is CASQGQPNTEAFF. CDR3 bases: TGTGCCAGCCAAGGACAGCCGAACACTGAAGCTTTCTTT.